This T cell receptor beta chain is drawn from a study of post-analysis software for immune sequencing data. Study-level background: The study covered relapsing-remitting, secondary progressive and progressive-relapsing courses of multiple sclerosis. Overall study results and limits: Clustering by F measure revealed strong co-clustering among samples prepared together in one batch. Controls had significantly higher normalized Chao1 diversity than multiple sclerosis patients. Comparison of patients with controls showed 4 to 6 TRBV segments more frequent in patients, TRBV5-6, TRBV5-1 and TRBV20-1 among them.

Looked up from germline, CDR1 is DFQATT and CDR2 is SNEGSKA (reference sequence). Unmatched junction bases numbered 3, after V lost 6 bases and J lost 4 bases. CDR3 length: 12 amino acids. On this clonotype: Its antigen is not identified.

The library was made from cDNA and included unique molecular identifiers. The authors obtained some 500,000 cDNA molecules from roughly 1 to 10 million T cells. TCRdb re-derived calls from the PCR reads in MiXCR, one entry per CDR3 protein. Of more than 500,000 distinct CDR3 sequences in the sample, around 31% were seen once. This TCR came from a girl aged 2 to 17 with multiple sclerosis. This chain uses TRBV20-1 with TRBJ2-5; 9 bases fit TRBD2. Sequencing was performed on blood. The CDR3 bases are TGCAGTGCCCTTAGCGGGGGAGAGACCCAGTACTTC. This sequence encodes CSALSGGETQYF.